These T cell receptor beta chains were read from a single sample in a study of Ad26.COV2.S vaccination and SARS-CoV-2 variants. Sequencing used immunoSEQ multiplex PCR; TCRdb keeps in-frame clones, though not all of them. The sample lists a few hundred thousand clones, approximately 83% occurring once. Here the sequenced sample was peripheral blood, taken in a trial of Ad26.COV2.S vaccine versus placebo. The source is a person between 18 and 60 years old who received the Ad26.COV2.S COVID-19 vaccine or a placebo. The CDR3 runs from the conserved cysteine through the conserved F or W. The D gene is left open where the match is weak. Clone size is shown for a subset of rows, as once, few, many or a class of expanded clone.

CASSVTSGGTDTQYF	TGCGCCAGCAGTGTCACGAGCGGGGGCACAGATACGCAGTATTTT	TRBV10-2	TRBJ2-3	.	TRBD2
CASRRMGPYEQYF	TGTGCCAGCAGGAGGATGGGTCCCTACGAGCAGTACTTC	TRBV2	TRBJ2-7	.	.
CASSLGPGEREQYF	TGTGCCAGCAGCTTAGGGCCAGGGGAGAGGGAGCAGTACTTC	TRBV11-3	TRBJ2-7	few	.
CASSQQAWANYGYTF	TGTGCCAGCAGCCAGCAGGCGTGGGCTAACTATGGCTACACCTTC	TRBV4-2	TRBJ1-2	.	.
CATIGSGRPNEQFF	TGTGCCACCATCGGCAGCGGGAGACCCAATGAGCAGTTCTTC	TRBV24-1	TRBJ2-1	.	TRBD2
CASSQAPGTFSSYNEQFF	TGCGCCAGCAGCCAAGCCCCCGGGACTTTCAGCTCCTACAATGAGCAGTTCTTC	TRBV4-1	TRBJ2-1	.	.
CASNFLGTEAFF	TGTGCCAGCAACTTCCTGGGCACTGAAGCTTTCTTT	TRBV2	TRBJ1-1	.	.
CASSLFSQGGETGTEAFF	TGTGCCAGCAGCTTATTTTCGCAGGGGGGGGAGACTGGCACTGAAGCTTTCTTT	TRBV7-6	TRBJ1-1	.	TRBD1
CASSYSMGYRYGYTF	TGTGCCAGCAGTTACTCGATGGGTTACCGCTATGGCTACACCTTC	TRBV6-5	TRBJ1-2	.	.
CASSQEYYRGNYGYTF	TGCGCCAGCAGCCAAGAATATTACAGGGGGAACTATGGCTACACCTTC	TRBV4-3	TRBJ1-2	.	TRBD1
CASSLGQGREKLFF	TGTGCCAGCAGCTTGGGACAGGGACGTGAAAAACTGTTTTTT	TRBV5-6	TRBJ1-4	.	TRBD1
CASSPGGSVNTEAFF	TGTGCCAGCTCACCGGGAGGGTCCGTTAACACTGAAGCTTTCTTT	TRBV18	TRBJ1-1	.	.
CASSLFDTRSLGNTIYF	TGCGCCAGCAGCCTCTTCGACACCCGCTCCTTAGGAAACACCATATATTTT	TRBV4-1	TRBJ1-3	.	.
CSVRQGYGYTF	TGCAGTGTTCGACAAGGATATGGCTACACCTTC	TRBV20-1	TRBJ1-2	.	.
CASSIGGSLGYTF	TGTGCCAGTAGTATTGGGGGTTCGCTTGGCTACACCTTC	TRBV19	TRBJ1-2	.	.
CASSITGTAEQYF	TGTGCCAGCAGCATTACAGGGACGGCCGAGCAGTACTTC	TRBV7-9	TRBJ2-7	.	.
CASRFFGPSHSSSYNEQFF	TGTGCCAGCCGTTTCTTCGGGCCTAGCCATTCGAGCTCCTACAATGAGCAGTTCTTC	TRBV27	TRBJ2-1	.	.
CASGPRHSEQYF	TGTGCTAGTGGCCCCCGACACTCCGAGCAGTACTTC	TRBV12-5	TRBJ2-7	.	.
CAWSVAPDTHQHF	TGTGCCTGGAGTGTAGCCCCGGACACGCACCAGCATTTT	TRBV30	TRBJ1-5	.	.
CASSPSRDRHAFF	TGTGCCAGTAGTCCGTCCCGGGACAGGCACGCTTTCTTT	TRBV19	TRBJ1-1	.	TRBD1
CASSLGLAGGKWSTQYF	TGTGCCAGCAGCCTAGGACTAGCGGGGGGTAAATGGAGTACGCAGTATTTT	TRBV7-8	TRBJ2-3	.	TRBD2
CASSLAWGLNTGELFF	TGTGCCAGCAGCTTAGCGTGGGGTCTTAACACCGGGGAGCTGTTTTTT	TRBV7-9	TRBJ2-2	.	.
CASRSNRNTEAFF	TGTGCCAGCAGGTCCAACAGGAACACTGAAGCTTTCTTT	TRBV7-6	TRBJ1-1	.	.
CASLTGPIGGEQYF	TGCGCCAGCCTAACCGGGCCGATCGGAGGCGAGCAGTACTTC	TRBV5-1	TRBJ2-7	.	.
CASSPQIVDPGELFF	TGTGCCAGCAGTCCCCAGATAGTGGACCCCGGGGAGCTGTTTTTT	TRBV25-1	TRBJ2-2	.	.
CASSPGSKQTQYF	TGTGCCAGCAGCCCCGGGAGTAAACAGACCCAGTACTTC	TRBV11-3	TRBJ2-5	.	.
CASRFLTSGRYQTQYF	TGTGCCAGCAGGTTCTTGACTAGCGGGAGGTATCAGACCCAGTACTTC	TRBV3-1/TRBV3-2	TRBJ2-5	.	TRBD2
CASSEGVRGYTF	TGTGCCAGCAGTGAGGGGGTTAGGGGCTACACCTTC	TRBV6-1	TRBJ1-2	.	.
CASSFGGRDQPQHF	TGTGCCAGCAGCTTTGGGGGAAGAGATCAGCCCCAGCATTTT	TRBV7-9	TRBJ1-5	many	.
CASSLEGNTEAFF	TGCGCCAGCAGCCTCGAAGGGAACACTGAAGCTTTCTTT	TRBV5-1	TRBJ1-1	.	.
CASSKGQGITEAFF	TGCGCCAGCAGCAAGGGACAGGGGATCACTGAAGCTTTCTTT	TRBV5-1	TRBJ1-1	.	TRBD1
CASSVRGEVPDMNTEAFF	TGTGCCAGCAGTGTTCGAGGCGAGGTTCCCGACATGAACACTGAAGCTTTCTTT	TRBV2	TRBJ1-1	.	.
CATSELGHAEYNEQFF	TGTGCCACCAGTGAACTAGGACACGCCGAATACAATGAGCAGTTCTTC	TRBV24-1	TRBJ2-1	.	.
CATSSGLAGTYNEQFF	TGTGCCACCAGCAGCGGACTAGCGGGGACCTACAATGAGCAGTTCTTC	TRBV15	TRBJ2-1	.	TRBD2
CASSRDRGYQETQYF	TGTGCCAGCAGCAGGGACAGGGGGTACCAAGAGACCCAGTACTTC	TRBV5-8	TRBJ2-5	once	TRBD1
CASRAGLQETQYF	TGTGCCAGCAGGGCGGGACTTCAAGAGACCCAGTACTTC	TRBV6-5	TRBJ2-5	once	.
CASSRGFGETQYF	TGCGCCAGCAGCCGGGGGTTTGGAGAGACCCAGTACTTC	TRBV4-3	TRBJ2-5	.	.
CASSFSDRGTEQYF	TGTGCCAGCAGTTTCAGTGACAGGGGGACCGAGCAGTACTTC	TRBV28	TRBJ2-7	.	TRBD1
CASSHGGGGYEQYF	TGTGCCAGCAGCCATGGTGGAGGGGGGTACGAGCAGTACTTC	TRBV4-2	TRBJ2-7	.	.
CASSLGQGGHSPLHF	TGTGCCAGCAGCTTAGGACAGGGAGGGCATTCACCCCTCCACTTT	TRBV7-9	TRBJ1-6	.	TRBD1
CASRTSRQGTSTDTQYF	TGTGCCAGCAGGACCTCACGACAGGGAACTAGCACAGATACGCAGTATTTT	TRBV2	TRBJ2-3	.	TRBD1
CASSSSGYYDEQFF	TGTGCCAGCAGCTCCTCGGGGTACTACGATGAGCAGTTCTTC	TRBV7-9	TRBJ2-1	.	.
CASSPGGFYNEQFF	TGTGCCAGCAGCCCGGGAGGGTTCTACAATGAGCAGTTCTTC	TRBV5-6	TRBJ2-1	.	TRBD2
CAISELWDNEQFF	TGTGCCATCAGTGAGTTATGGGACAATGAGCAGTTCTTC	TRBV10-3	TRBJ2-1	.	.
CASSQLGGSNQPQHF	TGTGCCAGCAGCCAATTGGGGGGAAGCAATCAGCCCCAGCATTTT	TRBV7-6	TRBJ1-5	.	.
CASSPTLGRRSEQYF	TGTGCCAGCTCACCCACTCTAGGTCGTAGATCCGAGCAGTACTTC	TRBV18	TRBJ2-7	.	.